These 15 T cell receptor beta chains originate from one sample sequenced in a study of T-cell reconstitution after alpha-beta-depleted transplantation in children. During its preparation, the TCRbeta library received unique molecular identifiers. TCRdb passed the PCR reads through MiXCR, listing each CDR3 protein once. The sample lists around 500,000 distinct CDR3 sequences, 9.5% to 15% occurring once. The sequencing here drew on PBMCs from the stem cell graft donor, taken from the stem cell graft. These receptors were collected from a human donor who donated a stem cell graft to a child with combined immunodeficiency.

The rearrangement joins TRBV20-1 to TRBJ2-3, with D hard to call. The germline V and J ends were trimmed by 2 bases and 2 bases, with 17 bases remaining between them. Per germline, CDR1 DFQATT and CDR2 SNEGSKA (reference sequence). The CDR3 consists of 16 residues. The CDR3: CSARLLLEIYTDTQYF. For the CDR3, the DNA is TGCAGTGCTAGACTACTCTTGGAGATCTACACAGATACGCAGTATTTT.

This chain connects TRBV7-8 to TRBJ2-7, with 7 bases aligning to TRBD1. V shed 5 bases and J 2 bases; nucleotides not matched to a gene: 6. Germline V gene data show CDR1 as SGHVS and CDR2 as FQNEAQ. The CDR3 contains 14 residues. CDR3 loop: CASSHRGQTYEQYF. DNA for the CDR3: TGTGCCAGCAGCCACAGGGGCCAGACCTACGAGCAGTACTTC.

V usage is TRBV20-1 and J usage is TRBJ2-7; D call uncertain. Germline V gene data show CDR1 as DFQATT and CDR2 as SNEGSKA (reference sequence). V shed 5 bases and J shed 2 bases, with 22 bases lying between them. The CDR3 is 16 residues long. This CDR3 is CSAFSLRATDPYEQYF. Written as DNA, the CDR3 is TGCAGTGCTTTCTCCCTCCGGGCAACGGACCCCTACGAGCAGTACTTC.

This clonotype has only a few counts. This chain joins TRBV12-3 or TRBV12-4 and TRBJ2-5; D perhaps matches TRBD1 (5 bases). The CDR3 sequence is 12 residues long. V was shortened by 10 bases and J by 3 bases, with 12 bases between the two germline ends. CDR3 sequence (DNA): TGTGCCACTGCGGACACCGAAGAGACCCAGTACTTC. The encoded protein is CATADTEETQYF.

This chain links TRBV20-1 with TRBJ2-1; 7 nucleotides agree with TRBD1. The CDR3 has 15 amino acids. V lost 3 bases, J lost 6 bases, and 11 bases stayed unmatched. Germline assignment: CDR1 DFQATT and CDR2 SNEGSKA (reference sequence). CDR3 sequence reads: CSASQRGRGFNEQFF. CDR3 DNA: TGCAGTGCTAGCCAGAGGGGGCGTGGGTTCAATGAGCAGTTCTTC.

This clonotype was found a few times. The chain uses TRBV5-1 and TRBJ2-5, with TRBD1 as a possible D gene (6 bases). With 0 bases removed from V and 0 bases from J, the gap between germline ends came to 15 bases. This CDR3 is 17 amino acids long. In germline, CDR1 is SGHRS, CDR2 YFSETQ. The CDR3 sequence is CASSLGGGAEYQETQYF. As DNA, the CDR3 is TGCGCCAGCAGCTTGGGAGGGGGAGCTGAGTACCAAGAGACCCAGTACTTC.

In this sample, this clonotype turned up many times. V and J are TRBV4-3 and TRBJ2-1; 9 bases are shared with TRBD1. The CDR3 runs 16 residues. V dropped 0 bases and J dropped 8; count of bases not matched to a gene: 8. Looked up from germline, CDR1 is LGHNA and CDR2 is YSLEER. CDR3 amino acids: CASSQEYRGLWDEQFF. In nucleotides, the CDR3 is TGCGCCAGCAGCCAAGAGTACAGGGGGCTTTGGGATGAGCAGTTCTTC.

This clonotype occurred many times. The rearrangement uses TRBV7-9 and TRBJ2-2; TRBD1 aligns across 8 bases. V was clipped by 7 bases and J by 5 bases; unmatched bases: 9. From germline, CDR1 is SEHNR and CDR2 FQNEAQ (reference sequence). The CDR3 extends over 15 amino acids. The CDR3 bases are TGTGCCAGCATTCTCCGCCGGACAGGGACCGGGGAGCTGTTTTTT. This sequence encodes CASILRRTGTGELFF.

This clonotype was seen repeatedly, ten times or more. The chain couples TRBV20-1 to TRBJ2-7, with 9 nucleotides matching TRBD2. The CDR3 extends over 15 amino acids. CDR1 and CDR2 from the germline V gene are DFQATT and SNEGSKA (reference sequence). J was trimmed by 4 bases and V by 5 bases; bases with no gene match: 12. The CDR3 bases are TGCAGTGCTCCTTCCTTAGCGGGAGAAGGTTACGAGCAGTACTTC. It codes for CSAPSLAGEGYEQYF.

This clonotype was observed a few times. The chain employs TRBV12-3 or TRBV12-4 and TRBJ1-5; D is ambiguous. Trimming took 3 bases from V and 7 from J, leaving 7 bases between them. The CDR3 runs 12 residues. The CDR3 is CASSFGPQPQHF. The CDR3 bases are TGTGCCAGCAGTTTTGGCCCCCAGCCCCAGCATTTT.

This clonotype turned up a few times. This chain uses TRBV5-1 with TRBJ2-3, with 11 bases matching TRBD2. CDR1 SGHRS and CDR2 YFSETQ come from the germline V gene. Losses at the gene ends were 0 bases for V and 2 bases for J; bases not matched to a gene: 8. The CDR3 runs 18 residues. The CDR3 bases are TGCGCCAGCAGCTTGGGGGGCCTAGCGGGGGGCGCCACAGATACGCAGTATTTT. As protein: CASSLGGLAGGATDTQYF.

This clonotype came up a few times. This rearrangement joins TRBV7-9 to TRBJ1-2, with 8 bases fitting TRBD1. V dropped 5 bases and J dropped 3; count of bases not matched to a gene: 5. CDR3 length equals 14 residues. Germline V CDR1 and CDR2: SEHNR, FQNEAQ (reference sequence). CDR3 coding DNA: TGTGCCAGCAGCCCTCCGGGACAGGACTATGGCTACACCTTC. Its protein is CASSPPGQDYGYTF.

This clonotype came up many times. The gene calls are TRBV5-1 and TRBJ2-3; D is undetermined. Trimming cost V 0 bases and J 3 bases, with 5 bases left between them. The CDR3 length is 13 residues. Germline values: CDR1 SGHRS, CDR2 YFSETQ. The CDR3 sequence is CASSLDGTDTQYF. Here the CDR3 DNA reads TGCGCCAGCAGCTTGGACGGAACAGATACGCAGTATTTT.

This clonotype was picked up a small number of times. J is TRBJ2-5 and V is TRBV29-1, with D perhaps TRBD2 (5 bases). The germline V gene has CDR1 SQVTM and CDR2 ANQGSEA. V lost 1 base and J lost 7, with 13 bases in between. The CDR3 extends over 13 amino acids. CDR3 bases: TGCAGCGTTGAAGGGACCTACCGGGGGACCCAGTACTTC. Amino acid sequence: CSVEGTYRGTQYF.

This sequence joins TRBV4-3 and TRBJ2-6, with D unresolved. V lost 0 bases, J lost 0 bases, and 6 bases lay in between. CDR3 size: 16 residues. Germline CDR1 is LGHNA and CDR2 is YSLEER. The CDR3 nucleotides read TGCGCCAGCAGCCAAGATCGGGCCTCTGGGGCCAACGTCCTGACTTTC. It translates to CASSQDRASGANVLTF.